Below are 21 T cell receptor beta chains sequenced from a single sample in a study of blood T cell repertoires in COVID-19. TCRdb's table, derived via immunoSEQ multiplex PCR, lists solely in-frame clones and lacks some. The sample has about 50,000 clones, approximately 91% seen once; the top ten hold about 6.5%. Sequenced input: peripheral blood. Receptor source: a man in his fifties with active COVID-19.

This chain connects TRBV6-6 to TRBJ1-2, with D perhaps matching TRBD1 (6 bases). CDR1 MNHNY and CDR2 SVGAGI come from the germline V gene (reference sequence). The V end lost 0 bases, the J end lost 7 bases, and 6 bases lay between the germline ends. The CDR3 sequence is 12 residues long. CDR3 sequence reads: CASSYSTGGYTF. The CDR3 DNA sequence: TGTGCCAGCAGTTACTCGACAGGTGGCTACACCTTC.

In this sample, this clone turned up once. V usage is TRBV6-1 and J usage is TRBJ1-5; the D is unclear. The CDR3 has 15 residues. V lost 2 bases and J 4 bases, leaving 12 bases between the germline ends. CDR1 MNHNS and CDR2 SASEGT come from the germline V gene. DNA of the CDR3: TGTGCCAGCAGTGAAATTCAGGAACCGAATCAGCCCCAGCATTTT. It codes for CASSEIQEPNQPQHF.

V and J are TRBV2 and TRBJ2-7; TRBD2 matches 13 bases. The junction had 9 bases not matched to a gene; V was cut back by 6 bases and J by 4 bases. CDR1 and CDR2 from the germline V gene are SNHLY and FYNNEI. The CDR3 totals 16 residues. The CDR3 bases are TGTGCCAGCAGCAGGGGACTAGCGGGATTGGGTTACGAGCAGTACTTC. The encoded protein is CASSRGLAGLGYEQYF.

The chain uses TRBV27 and TRBJ2-7; maybe TRBD2 (5 bases). CDR3 size: 21 residues. In germline, CDR1 is MNHEY, CDR2 SMNVEV (reference sequence). V dropped 5 bases and J dropped 3 bases, with 35 bases sitting between them. The CDR3 sequence is CASSPRHIRPPFVGINYEQYF. The CDR3 nucleotides are TGTGCCAGCAGTCCGAGACACATTCGTCCTCCGTTCGTCGGGATAAACTACGAGCAGTACTTC.

The chain combines TRBV18 with TRBJ1-1; D is perhaps TRBD1 (5 bases). V was cut by 2 bases and J by 6 bases, with 16 bases left in between. Germline V gene lookup returns CDR1 KGHSH and CDR2 LQKENI. The CDR3 is made up of 15 amino acids. CDR3 DNA sequence: TGTGCCAGCTCACCAACGGGCGGGGGATACCCTGAAGCTTTCTTT. This encodes CASSPTGGGYPEAFF.

The chain uses TRBV5-6 and TRBJ1-2; no firm D call. The germline V and J ends were trimmed by 4 bases and 9 bases, with 13 bases remaining between them. The germline V gene encodes CDR1 SGHDT and CDR2 YYEEEE. This CDR3 comprises 12 residues. Written as DNA, the CDR3 is TGTGCCAGCAGCGCCTCGGGATCCCGCTACACCTTC. It encodes CASSASGSRYTF.

The chain uses TRBV5-5 and TRBJ1-1; a possible D gene is TRBD1 (5 bases). The CDR3 length is 16 residues. V lost 2 bases to trimming and J lost 4 bases, with 18 bases between them. From germline, CDR1 is SGHKS and CDR2 YYEKEE (reference sequence). CDR3 bases: TGTGCCAGCAGCTTTTTGATCGACAGTTGGTCCACTGAAGCTTTCTTT. Amino acid sequence: CASSFLIDSWSTEAFF.

The chain combines TRBV30 with TRBJ1-1; TRBD1 matches at 12 bases. The J segment lost 0 bases and the V segment lost 2 bases, leaving 19 bases of the junction unmatched. The length of the CDR3 is 21 residues. The germline V gene encodes CDR1 GTSNPN and CDR2 SVGIG (reference sequence). The DNA of the CDR3 is TGTGCCTGGAGTACCCGGGACAGGGGGCGATTGCTCTCCTTGATGAACACTGAAGCTTTCTTT. It encodes CAWSTRDRGRLLSLMNTEAFF.

This sequence joins TRBV27 and TRBJ2-5; maybe TRBD2 (6 bases). This CDR3 has 14 amino acids. V gave up 0 bases and J gave up 5 bases, with 10 bases separating them. Germline values: CDR1 MNHEY, CDR2 SMNVEV (reference sequence). CDR3 nucleotide sequence: TGTGCCAGCAGTTTATCGACCGGGAGCGAGACCCAGTACTTC. It codes for CASSLSTGSETQYF.

This chain uses TRBV6-5 with TRBJ1-1; D ambiguous. V lost 7 bases and J lost 2, with 14 bases in between. This CDR3 has 14 residues. Germline lookup yields CDR1 MNHEY and CDR2 SVGAGI. CDR3 loop: CASTQTISNTEAFF. The CDR3 DNA follows: TGTGCCAGCACCCAGACTATCTCAAACACTGAAGCTTTCTTT.

The chain recombines TRBV14 with TRBJ2-1; 12 nucleotides line up with TRBD2. With V trimmed by 0 bases and J by 7 bases, 4 bases remained unmatched. This CDR3 contains 16 residues. Per germline, CDR1 SGHDN and CDR2 FVKESK. The CDR3 loop is CASSQELAGGGNEQFF. CDR3 sequence (DNA): TGTGCCAGCAGCCAAGAGCTAGCGGGGGGGGGAAATGAGCAGTTCTTC.

This clone was counted between two and nine times. V usage is TRBV7-9 and J usage is TRBJ1-5; D gene uncertain. The CDR3 loop spans 13 amino acids. With 2 bases removed from V and 4 bases from J, the gap between germline ends came to 6 bases. CDR1 and CDR2 from the germline V gene are SEHNR and FQNEAQ (reference sequence). The CDR3 sequence is CASSLTVNQPQHF. The CDR3 DNA reads as TGTGCCAGCAGCTTAACTGTTAATCAGCCCCAGCATTTT.

This CDR3 is CASKVAGGPGYEQYF. The DNA of the CDR3 is TGTGCCAGTAAGGTAGCGGGAGGGCCAGGTTACGAGCAGTACTTC. This chain uses TRBV19 with TRBJ2-7, with 11 positions matching TRBD2. V dropped 7 bases and J dropped 4; count of bases not matched to a gene: 9. This CDR3 is 15 amino acids long. The germline V gene has CDR1 LNHDA and CDR2 SQIVND (reference sequence).

The chain carries TRBV11-1 and TRBJ2-1, with TRBD2 as a possible D gene (5 bases). Germline V lookup: CDR1 SGHAT, CDR2 FQDESV (reference sequence). Trimming removed 4 bases from V and 4 bases from J, with 8 bases in between. The CDR3 sequence is 13 residues long. CDR3 amino acids: CASSSRGYNEQFF. The CDR3 nucleotides read TGTGCCAGCAGCTCCCGGGGATACAATGAGCAGTTCTTC.

The chain links TRBV7-9 to TRBJ2-3; 7 nucleotides line up with TRBD2. CDR1 and CDR2 (germline): SEHNR, FQNEAQ (reference sequence). Trimming took 3 bases from V and 4 from J; bases not matched to a gene: 7. The CDR3 is made up of 15 amino acids. The CDR3 protein is CASSFVAGGPDTQYF. Written as DNA, the CDR3 is TGTGCCAGCAGCTTTGTAGCGGGCGGTCCAGATACGCAGTATTTT.

This chain links TRBV9 with TRBJ2-2, with TRBD2 as a possible D gene (6 bases). Germline lookup yields CDR1 SGDLS and CDR2 YYNGEE. V was shortened by 3 bases and J by 7 bases, with 13 bases between the two germline ends. The CDR3 has 14 amino acids. This chain's CDR3 is CASSARLDIGELFF. CDR3 in DNA: TGTGCCAGCAGCGCCCGACTAGATATCGGGGAGCTGTTTTTT.

The chain links TRBV5-5 to TRBJ2-2, with TRBD1 identical over 10 bases. J lost 0 bases, V lost 4 bases, and 3 bases had no gene match. CDR1 and CDR2 from the germline V gene are SGHKS and YYEKEE (reference sequence). The CDR3 length is 16 residues. CDR3 coding DNA: TGTGCCAGCAGCCATGGACAGGGGGCGAACACCGGGGAGCTGTTTTTT. Protein: CASSHGQGANTGELFF.

The chain employs TRBV19 and TRBJ2-2; 7 positions match TRBD1. V dropped 5 bases and J dropped 6; count of bases not matched to a gene: 6. CDR1 is LNHDA and CDR2 is SQIVND in the germline V gene (reference sequence). The CDR3 covers 14 residues. This chain's CDR3 is CASSYRGPAGELFF. The CDR3, as DNA: TGTGCCAGTAGTTACAGGGGCCCAGCCGGGGAGCTGTTTTTT. Full variable domain (rest looked up from reference TRBV19 and TRBJ2-2): DGGITQSPKYLFRKEGQNVTLSCEQNLNHDAMYWYRQDPGQGLRLIYYSQIVNDFQKGDIAEGYSVSREKKESFPLTVTSAQKNPTAFYLCASSYRGPAGELFFGEGSRLTVL.

This clone was counted a few times. The chain uses TRBV5-6 and TRBJ2-3; D is possibly TRBD2 (7 bases). V lost 6 bases and J lost 3, with 20 bases in between. This CDR3 has 16 residues. The germline gives CDR1 SGHDT, CDR2 YYEEEE. CDR3 DNA sequence: TGTGCCAGCACCTCCGCCCCGGGGGGCGGGACAGATACGCAGTATTTT. It codes for CASTSAPGGGTDTQYF.

The gene calls are TRBV7-8 and TRBJ2-2; D may be TRBD1 or TRBD2 (5 bases each). Germline loops: CDR1 SGHVS, CDR2 FQNEAQ. The V gene lost 5 bases and the J gene lost 0 bases, with 10 bases spanning the gap. CDR3 length equals 15 residues. The chain's CDR3 is CASSRGIANTGELFF. The CDR3 region has the DNA TGTGCCAGCAGCCGGGGCATCGCGAACACCGGGGAGCTGTTTTTT.

The rearrangement links TRBV14 to TRBJ1-1; 11 nucleotides align to TRBD1. CDR3 length: 16 residues. Germline V lookup: CDR1 SGHDN, CDR2 FVKESK. The V gene end was trimmed by 4 bases and the J gene end by 2 bases; junction bases not matched to a gene: 6. The CDR3 DNA reads TGTGCCAGCAGCCTCTGGACAGGGGGCACCAACACTGAAGCTTTCTTT. As protein: CASSLWTGGTNTEAFF.